These 24 T cell receptor beta chains were sequenced from one sample in a study of T cell responses to AZD1222 COVID-19 vaccine. Sequencing was performed with immunoSEQ multiplex PCR; in TCRdb, only in-frame clones are kept and a portion is missing. The profile shows 100,000 to 150,000 clones, approximately 90% of them singletons. The sequences come from peripheral blood, collected on day 0 of AZD1222 vaccination. These receptors all come from an adult in good health.

This clone has only a few counts. The rearrangement uses TRBV4-2 and TRBJ2-5; D might be TRBD2 (7 bases). V shed 6 bases and J shed 6 bases, with 14 bases lying between them. The CDR3 is 13 residues long. Germline V gene lookup returns CDR1 LGHNA and CDR2 YNFKEQ. CDR3 region: CASRGRGPQTQYF. CDR3 sequence (DNA): TGTGCCAGCAGGGGGCGGGGGCCCCAGACCCAGTACTTC.

The chain uses TRBV11-2 and TRBJ1-2, with D tentatively TRBD1 (5 bases). Germline lookup yields CDR1 SGHAT and CDR2 FQNNGV. Deletions cut 5 bases from V and 2 bases from J, with 9 bases between. The CDR3 is 13 residues long. CDR3 nucleotide sequence: TGTGCCAGCAGCCCAGACAGAAACTATGGCTACACCTTC. It specifies CASSPDRNYGYTF.

J is TRBJ2-3 and V is TRBV24-1, with 7 bases that match TRBD1. V lost 4 bases, J lost 0 bases, and 6 bases stayed unmatched. Germline CDR1 and CDR2: KGHDR and SFDVKD. This CDR3 comprises 16 residues. This CDR3 reads CATSEPGTDSTDTQYF. CDR3 nucleotide sequence: TGTGCCACCAGTGAACCCGGGACAGATAGCACAGATACGCAGTATTTT.

The rearrangement uses TRBV24-1 and TRBJ2-5; TRBD1 matches at 7 bases. V shed 9 bases and J 5 bases; nucleotides not matched to a gene: 2. The CDR3 spans 11 residues. From germline, CDR1 is KGHDR and CDR2 SFDVKD. The CDR3 spells CATARGETQYF. The CDR3 DNA is TGTGCCACCGCCAGGGGGGAGACCCAGTACTTC.

The CDR3 sequence is CASRDQGRNYGYTF. As DNA, the CDR3 is TGTGCCAGTAGAGATCAGGGGAGAAACTATGGCTACACCTTC. The rearrangement links TRBV19 to TRBJ1-2; D possibly corresponds to TRBD1 (6 bases). The CDR3 runs 14 residues. Trimming took off 6 bases at V and 2 bases at J, with 13 bases between the two ends. Germline V gene data show CDR1 as LNHDA and CDR2 as SQIVND (reference sequence).

This chain joins TRBV21-1 and TRBJ2-7. TRBV21-1 is a listed pseudogene. CDR3 length equals 16 residues. The CDR3 DNA reads as TGTGCCAGCAGCAAAGGTTACGGGGGCGCGTACTACGAGCAGTACTTC. This encodes CASSKGYGGAYYEQYF.

V gene TRBV18 combines with J gene TRBJ1-2, with 7 bases that match TRBD1. Trimming cost V 3 bases and J 0 bases; bases outside gene matches: 4. This CDR3 spans 15 amino acids. Looked up from germline, CDR1 is KGHSH and CDR2 is LQKENI. The CDR3 spells CASSPGTEANYGYTF. The CDR3 nucleotides are TGTGCCAGCTCACCTGGGACAGAAGCTAACTATGGCTACACCTTC.

The J gene is TRBJ2-7, the V gene TRBV24-1; TRBD1 matches at 9 bases. The CDR3 extends over 13 amino acids. Trimming cost V 7 bases and J 6 bases; bases outside gene matches: 6. Per germline, CDR1 KGHDR and CDR2 SFDVKD. The CDR3: CATRGNRGREQYF. CDR3 DNA: TGTGCCACCAGGGGCAACAGGGGGCGCGAGCAGTACTTC.

The chain joins TRBV30 to TRBJ1-5; D remains unclear. V shed 0 bases and J shed 0 bases, with 12 bases lying between them. CDR3 length: 16 residues. Germline V CDR1 and CDR2: GTSNPN, SVGIG (reference sequence). The CDR3 coding sequence is TGTGCCTGGAGTGTACCGGCTTTGTATAGCAATCAGCCCCAGCATTTT. It encodes CAWSVPALYSNQPQHF.

V and J are TRBV18 and TRBJ1-2; TRBD1 is a possible D gene (6 bases). CDR1 KGHSH and CDR2 LQKENI come from the germline V gene. This CDR3 region has 14 residues. V was pared by 3 bases and J by 8 bases, with 16 bases between. The CDR3 DNA reads as TGTGCCAGCTCACCGGGACACCTTGAGGGGGGCTACACCTTC. Translation: CASSPGHLEGGYTF.

This clone has just one count. The chain couples TRBV5-1 to TRBJ1-3; 8 positions match TRBD1. J lost 3 bases, V lost 0 bases, and 5 bases had no gene match. This CDR3 is 16 amino acids long. Per the germline V gene, CDR1 is SGHRS and CDR2 is YFSETQ. The DNA for the CDR3 is TGCGCCAGCAGCTTGGCCCCAGACAGGGGTGGAAACACCATATATTTT. This translates into CASSLAPDRGGNTIYF.

The rearrangement joins TRBV7-8 to TRBJ2-7; 7 positions agree with TRBD1. CDR3 size: 14 residues. Trimming took 8 bases from V and 6 from J; bases not matched to a gene: 13. Germline CDR1 and CDR2: SGHVS and FQNEAQ. The CDR3 loop is CASRGPGQHPEQYF. As DNA, the CDR3 is TGTGCCAGCCGCGGGCCGGGACAGCATCCCGAGCAGTACTTC.

The V and J genes are TRBV5-1 and TRBJ1-3; D unresolved. The CDR3 sequence is 14 residues long. The ends were cut back, 9 bases at V and 0 bases at J, with 13 bases in the middle. The germline CDR1 and CDR2 sequences are SGHRS and YFSETQ. For the CDR3, the DNA is TGCGCCACCTCGGACGGGAGCTCTGGAAACACCATATATTTT. It encodes CATSDGSSGNTIYF.

This chain joins TRBV6-6 and TRBJ2-6; TRBD1 agrees at 10 bases. Germline lookup yields CDR1 MNHNY and CDR2 SVGAGI (reference sequence). Trimming took 8 bases from V and 1 from J; bases not matched to a gene: 8. This CDR3 spans 17 amino acids. In DNA, the CDR3 is TGTGCCAGCGGTCGACAGGGGGCGTCTTCTGGGGCCAACGTCCTGACTTTC. Its translation is CASGRQGASSGANVLTF.

The genes are TRBV3-1 (or the pseudogene TRBV3-2) and TRBJ1-4; D is undetermined. CDR1 and CDR2 from the germline V gene are LGHDT and YNNKEL (reference sequence). CDR3 length: 11 residues. The V end lost 1 base, the J end lost 7 bases, and 1 base lay between the germline ends. In DNA form, the CDR3 reads TGTGCCAGCAGCCAAGGTGAAAAACTGTTTTTT. This sequence encodes CASSQGEKLFF.

The chain employs TRBV30 and TRBJ2-7; D perhaps matches TRBD2 (5 bases). The CDR3 has 14 residues. Germline V lookup: CDR1 GTSNPN, CDR2 SVGIG (reference sequence). V was clipped by 8 bases and J by 1 base, with 18 bases between them. The CDR3 loop reads CATKRGAKSYEQYF. CDR3 DNA: TGTGCCACCAAACGGGGTGCGAAATCCTACGAGCAGTACTTC.

The V and J genes are TRBV6-5 and TRBJ1-4, with D tentatively TRBD1 (5 bases). Trimming shortened V by 8 bases and J by 7 bases, and 11 bases separated the two germline ends. The CDR3 is made up of 12 amino acids. Germline CDR1 reads MNHEY; CDR2 reads SVGAGI. Here the CDR3 reads CASGQGGEKLFF. The DNA for the CDR3 is TGTGCCAGCGGGCAGGGTGGTGAAAAACTGTTTTTT.

The CDR3 DNA reads TGTGCCTGGAGTTGGGGGAGGACAGATACGCAGTATTTT. This translates into CAWSWGRTDTQYF. The chain links TRBV30 to TRBJ2-3; the D gene is possibly TRBD2 (6 bases). The germline V gene encodes CDR1 GTSNPN and CDR2 SVGIG (reference sequence). V was clipped by 2 bases and J by 3 bases, with 9 bases between them. This CDR3 spans 13 amino acids.

This chain uses TRBV6-5 with TRBJ1-5; no reliable D call. This CDR3 is built from 15 residues. The germline V and J ends were trimmed by 3 bases and 2 bases, with 11 bases remaining between them. The germline V gene has CDR1 MNHEY and CDR2 SVGAGI. Here the CDR3 reads CASSYLVRGNQPQHF. In DNA, the CDR3 is TGTGCCAGCAGTTATCTCGTCCGGGGCAATCAGCCCCAGCATTTT.

The chain couples TRBV6-5 to TRBJ2-1; D remains unclear. V lost 6 bases to trimming and J lost 0 bases, with 12 bases between them. Germline-derived CDR1 and CDR2 are MNHEY and SVGAGI. This CDR3 is 15 amino acids long. CDR3 DNA sequence: TGTGCCAGCAGCCGGACGGCAGGCTCCTACAATGAGCAGTTCTTC. Amino acid sequence: CASSRTAGSYNEQFF.

This clone was observed a single time. The rearrangement links TRBV4-3 to TRBJ1-1; 9 bases agree with TRBD1. The CDR3 runs to 18 residues. Germline CDR1 reads LGHNA; CDR2 reads YSLEER. V lost 1 base and J lost 2; bases outside the gene matches: 11. Here the CDR3 reads CASSQGLTGGTLNTEAFF. The CDR3, as DNA: TGCGCCAGCAGCCAAGGCCTAACAGGGGGCACGTTAAACACTGAAGCTTTCTTT.

This chain joins TRBV6-1 and TRBJ2-7, with D unclear. Germline loops: CDR1 MNHNS, CDR2 SASEGT. The V end lost 0 bases, the J end lost 3 bases, and 3 bases lay between the germline ends. The length of the CDR3 is 12 residues. The CDR3 nucleotides are TGTGCCAGCAGTGAAGCTGTCTACGAGCAGTACTTC. Protein sequence: CASSEAVYEQYF.

The V gene is TRBV19, the J gene TRBJ2-7; perhaps TRBD1 as D (5 bases). CDR1 is LNHDA, CDR2 SQIVND, per germline (reference sequence). This CDR3 contains 19 residues. The V end was cut by 0 bases, the J end by 2 bases, with 23 bases between. DNA for the CDR3: TGTGCCAGTAGTATAGACGCCGATACCCGGGCAGGGATAACCTACGAGCAGTACTTC. It codes for CASSIDADTRAGITYEQYF.

The chain has TRBV19 and TRBJ1-1; D call uncertain. Trimming removed 2 bases from V and 1 base from J, with 11 bases in between. The CDR3 is 15 amino acids. Germline assignment: CDR1 LNHDA and CDR2 SQIVND (reference sequence). CDR3 amino acids: CASSISYRGNTEAFF. In DNA, the CDR3 is TGTGCCAGTAGTATAAGCTATCGGGGGAACACTGAAGCTTTCTTT.